The 13 T cell receptor beta chains reported below all come from one sample, sequenced in a study of T-cell reconstitution after alpha-beta-depleted transplantation in children. The antigens these receptors bind are not known. The study, taken as a whole, reports: As was reported, about two months after transplant, alpha-beta T cells came from several hundred expanded graft clones.

TCRbeta library preparation incorporated unique molecular identifiers. TCRdb reprocessed the PCR reads via MiXCR and lists one record per CDR3 protein. The sample has roughly 32,000 distinct CDR3 sequences; under 8% are singletons. Specimen: peripheral blood, collected 60 days after TCRalphabeta/CD19-depleted stem cell transplant. The receptor set was obtained from a child under two years old who had a stem cell transplant for acute myeloid leukemia, so the T cells may come from the graft donor.

This clonotype was found many times. The chain uses TRBV10-3 and TRBJ2-2; 7 bases are shared with TRBD1. Per germline, CDR1 ENHRY and CDR2 SYGVKD. This CDR3 comprises 15 residues. The J segment lost 1 base and the V segment lost 6 bases, leaving 5 bases of the junction unmatched. CDR3 region: CAIRTGTVNTGELFF. The CDR3 nucleotides are TGTGCCATCAGAACCGGGACAGTGAACACCGGGGAGCTGTTTTTT.

This clonotype has at least ten counts. The rearrangement joins TRBV5-1 to TRBJ2-3; D might be TRBD1 (5 bases). Per the germline V gene, CDR1 is SGHRS and CDR2 is YFSETQ. This CDR3 spans 15 amino acids. With 3 bases removed from V and 0 bases from J, the gap between germline ends came to 11 bases. The CDR3 sequence is CASSWRQRSTDTQYF. The CDR3 coding sequence is TGCGCCAGCAGCTGGCGACAGAGGAGCACAGATACGCAGTATTTT.

The table lists this clonotype with many counts. The V call is TRBV12-3 or TRBV12-4, the J call TRBJ2-7, with 10 positions matching TRBD1. CDR3 length equals 14 residues. V lost 4 bases and J lost 5; bases outside the gene matches: 5. In DNA form, the CDR3 reads TGTGCCAGCAGTTGGGGACAGGGGAATAACGAGCAGTACTTC. Protein: CASSWGQGNNEQYF.

This clonotype was counted ten times or more. V gene TRBV6-5 combines with J gene TRBJ1-4; TRBD1 might be the D (6 bases). The germline V gene encodes CDR1 MNHEY and CDR2 SVGAGI. Trimming shortened V by 8 bases and J by 4 bases, and 14 bases separated the two germline ends. The CDR3 loop spans 14 amino acids. The CDR3 DNA reads TGTGCCAGCGGGGGGGCCCGGGGTAATGAAAAACTGTTTTTT. Its protein product is CASGGARGNEKLFF.

This clonotype showed up many times. The V gene is TRBV7-8, the J gene TRBJ2-1; 9 bases fit TRBD1. CDR1 is SGHVS and CDR2 is FQNEAQ in the germline V gene. V was pared by 10 bases and J by 4 bases, with 8 bases of the junction left unmatched. The CDR3 loop spans 14 amino acids. CDR3 bases: TGTGCCACGTCGGGGACAGGGATTTACAATGAGCAGTTCTTC. This translates into CATSGTGIYNEQFF.

This clonotype was recorded many times. The V and J genes are TRBV7-2 and TRBJ2-7; tentatively, D is TRBD1 (6 bases). Germline-derived CDR1 and CDR2 are SGHTA and FQGNSA. This CDR3 comprises 14 residues. V was trimmed by 5 bases and J by 2 bases, leaving 13 bases between them. The CDR3 DNA follows: TGTGCCAGCAGCCCCGGGACAAAAACCTACGAGCAGTACTTC. Its translation: CASSPGTKTYEQYF.

This clonotype was recorded many times. This rearrangement joins TRBV12-3 or TRBV12-4 to TRBJ2-3; TRBD2 agrees at 14 bases. V gave up 6 bases and J gave up 2 bases; unmatched junction bases: 1. This CDR3 contains 15 residues. Here the CDR3 reads CASRTSGGATDTQYF. In nucleotides, the CDR3 is TGTGCCAGCAGGACTAGCGGGGGGGCCACAGATACGCAGTATTTT.

In this sample, this clonotype turned up many times. The V call is TRBV28, the J call TRBJ1-1; TRBD1 matches 7 bases. The CDR3 runs 17 residues. From germline, CDR1 is MDHEN and CDR2 SYDVKM. The V and J ends lost 1 base and 5 bases, in that order; junction bases with no gene match: 13. CDR3 nucleotide sequence: TGTGCCAGCAGTTTATCTCCTCCGTGGACAGGTCTGACTGAAGCTTTCTTT. Protein: CASSLSPPWTGLTEAFF.

This clonotype was recorded at least ten times. The chain has TRBV2 and TRBJ2-3; 9 bases map to TRBD1. Germline-derived CDR1 and CDR2 are SNHLY and FYNNEI. This CDR3 is 15 amino acids long. The V gene end was trimmed by 3 bases and the J gene end by 2 bases; junction bases not matched to a gene: 3. In nucleotides, the CDR3 is TGTGCCAGCAGTGAGGGGGACAGGGTCACAGATACGCAGTATTTT. Amino acids: CASSEGDRVTDTQYF.

This clonotype was counted ten times or more. The chain combines TRBV7-9 with TRBJ1-5, with D possibly being TRBD1 (5 bases). CDR3 size: 16 residues. Looked up from germline, CDR1 is SEHNR and CDR2 is FQNEAQ (reference sequence). Trimming removed 1 base from V and 1 base from J, with 11 bases in between. CDR3 region: CASSLGGPGSNQPQHF. Here the CDR3 DNA reads TGTGCCAGCAGCTTAGGGGGCCCTGGGAGCAATCAGCCCCAGCATTTT.

The sample holds many counts of this clonotype. The CDR3 here is CASSEPEAGGPHEQFF. DNA for the CDR3: TGTGCCAGCAGCGAACCCGAAGCGGGAGGGCCTCATGAGCAGTTCTTC. The V gene is TRBV9, the J gene TRBJ2-1; 10 bases are shared with TRBD2. From germline, CDR1 is SGDLS and CDR2 YYNGEE. The CDR3 is made up of 16 amino acids. V lost 3 bases and J lost 8; bases outside the gene matches: 11.

This clonotype was seen at least ten times. The rearrangement links TRBV12-3 or TRBV12-4 to TRBJ1-3, with D unresolved. This CDR3 is 12 amino acids long. Trimming left V 3 bases short and J 1 base short, with 1 base between. CDR3 DNA: TGTGCCAGCAGTTTGTCTGGAAACACCATATATTTT. Amino acid sequence: CASSLSGNTIYF.

This sequence joins TRBV11-3 and TRBJ2-3, with no clear D. The germline CDR1 and CDR2 sequences are SGHNT and YENEEA. The CDR3 sequence is 13 residues long. Trimming shortened V by 4 bases and J by 4 bases, and 9 bases separated the two germline ends. The CDR3 coding sequence is TGTGCCAGCAGCTCACACCCCGCAGATACGCAGTATTTT. Its translation is CASSSHPADTQYF.